The 8 T cell receptor beta chains below come from one sample, sequenced in a study of cytomegalovirus exposure and HLA in healthy donors. PCR involved 60 Vbeta and 13 Jbeta primers. TCRdb keeps only in-frame clones here, not all; method: immunoSEQ multiplex PCR. The table records roughly 120,000 clones, under 85% of them present only once. Sequenced sample: PBMCs. The receptors originated from a man younger than 40 in good health and CMV-seropositive.

This sequence joins TRBV2 and TRBJ2-3; D might be TRBD2 (7 bases). Germline V gives CDR1 SNHLY, CDR2 FYNNEI. Trimming took off 10 bases at V and 6 bases at J, with 17 bases between the two ends. This CDR3 spans 13 amino acids. The CDR3 bases are TGTGCCACCTCGGGGGGCCCGTCCGATACGCAGTATTTT. The encoded protein is CATSGGPSDTQYF.

This clone has just one count. The rearrangement links TRBV7-6 to TRBJ2-5, with a possible D match to TRBD2 (5 bases). Trimming shortened V by 4 bases and J by 2 bases, and 14 bases separated the two germline ends. The length of the CDR3 is 15 residues. Per germline, CDR1 SGHVS and CDR2 FNYEAQ. CDR3 in amino acids: CASSSTRGKQETQYF. The CDR3 bases are TGTGCCAGCAGCTCAACTAGAGGAAAACAAGAGACCCAGTACTTC.

The rearrangement uses TRBV10-1 and TRBJ1-2, with 7 bases matching TRBD1. V dropped 3 bases and J dropped 7; count of bases not matched to a gene: 8. The CDR3 loop spans 14 amino acids. Germline values: CDR1 WNHNN, CDR2 SYGVQD (reference sequence). CDR3 sequence (DNA): TGCGCCAGCAGTGAAGGGACAGATCCAAGTGGCTACACCTTC. Encoded protein: CASSEGTDPSGYTF.

V usage is TRBV30 and J usage is TRBJ2-5; 8 positions agree with TRBD2. V lost 2 bases to trimming and J lost 4 bases; unmatched junction nucleotides: 12. From germline, CDR1 is GTSNPN and CDR2 SVGIG (reference sequence). This CDR3 comprises 16 residues. Here the CDR3 DNA reads TGTGCCTGGAGTCACCTTTCCGGGGGGGGCAGAGAGACCCAGTACTTC. Protein product: CAWSHLSGGGRETQYF.

At least ten counts were recorded for this clone. J is TRBJ1-1 and V is TRBV13; D uncertain. The germline V and J ends were trimmed by 2 bases and 1 base, with 11 bases remaining between them. The CDR3 runs to 15 residues. The V gene's germline CDR1 is PRHDT and CDR2 FYEKMQ (reference sequence). The CDR3 loop is CASSLRAGGNTEAFF. CDR3 DNA sequence: TGTGCCAGCAGCTTAAGGGCGGGAGGGAACACTGAAGCTTTCTTT.

The table lists this clone with a few counts. The chain carries TRBV21-1 and TRBJ1-2. TRBV21-1 is a pseudogene locus. This CDR3 spans 14 amino acids. CDR3 loop: CASSKDAGNYGYTF. CDR3 DNA sequence: TGTGCCAGCAGCAAAGATGCGGGGAACTATGGCTACACCTTC.

This chain uses TRBV7-6 with TRBJ1-2; D is possibly TRBD1 (6 bases). Germline lookup yields CDR1 SGHVS and CDR2 FNYEAQ. The CDR3 extends over 14 amino acids. The V end lost 1 base, the J end lost 0 bases, and 6 bases lay between the germline ends. In DNA form, the CDR3 reads TGTGCCAGCAGCTTAGGGACAGCTAACTATGGCTACACCTTC. Amino acids: CASSLGTANYGYTF.

The chain uses TRBV5-4 and TRBJ1-3, with D unclear. CDR3 length equals 16 residues. V was trimmed by 0 bases and J by 0 bases, leaving 10 bases between them. CDR1 SGHNT and CDR2 YYREEE come from the germline V gene (reference sequence). This chain's CDR3 is CASSLAPGSSGNTIYF. The CDR3 DNA reads as TGTGCCAGCAGCTTGGCCCCCGGGAGCTCTGGAAACACCATATATTTT.